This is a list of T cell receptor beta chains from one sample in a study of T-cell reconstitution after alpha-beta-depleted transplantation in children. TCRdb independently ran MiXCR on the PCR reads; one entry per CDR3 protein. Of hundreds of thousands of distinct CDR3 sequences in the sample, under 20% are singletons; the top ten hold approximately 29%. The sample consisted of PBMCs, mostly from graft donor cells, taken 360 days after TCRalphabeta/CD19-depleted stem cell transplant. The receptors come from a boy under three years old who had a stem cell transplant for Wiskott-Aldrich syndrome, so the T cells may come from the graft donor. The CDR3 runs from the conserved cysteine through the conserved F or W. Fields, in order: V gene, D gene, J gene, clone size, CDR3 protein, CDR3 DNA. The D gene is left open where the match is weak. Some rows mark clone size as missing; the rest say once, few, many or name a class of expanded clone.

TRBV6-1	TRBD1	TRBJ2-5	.	CASNLGGAWETQYF	TGTGCCAGCAACTTAGGGGGCGCCTGGGAGACCCAGTACTTC
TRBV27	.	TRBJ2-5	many	CASSPLLGYQETQYF	TGTGCCAGCAGCCCCTTATTAGGGTACCAAGAGACCCAGTACTTC
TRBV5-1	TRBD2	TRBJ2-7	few	CASSLFPTGGGAYEQYF	TGCGCCAGCAGCTTGTTCCCCACCGGGGGGGGGGCCTACGAGCAGTACTTC
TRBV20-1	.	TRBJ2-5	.	CSALESTAQETQYF	TGCAGTGCTCTAGAAAGCACAGCACAAGAGACCCAGTACTTC
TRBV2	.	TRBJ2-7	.	CASSSRDEQYF	TGTGCCAGCAGTTCGAGGGACGAGCAGTACTTC
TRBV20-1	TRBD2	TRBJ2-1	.	CSARVGTSGRGAYNEQFF	TGCAGTGCTAGAGTGGGGACTAGCGGGAGAGGGGCCTACAATGAGCAGTTCTTC
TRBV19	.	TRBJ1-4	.	CASSGGQRNEKLFF	TGTGCCAGTAGTGGAGGACAGCGAAATGAAAAACTGTTTTTT
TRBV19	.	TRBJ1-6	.	CASSTATPKSFGLHF	TGTGCCAGTAGTACCGCGACCCCAAAGTCTTTTGGTCTCCACTTT
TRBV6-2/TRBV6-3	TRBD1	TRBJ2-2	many	CASKDRIFTGELFF	TGTGCCAGCAAGGACAGGATATTTACCGGGGAGCTGTTTTTT
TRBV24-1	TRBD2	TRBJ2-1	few	CATSDLRSGGRNEQFF	TGTGCCACCAGTGATTTGCGGAGCGGGGGGAGGAATGAGCAGTTCTTC
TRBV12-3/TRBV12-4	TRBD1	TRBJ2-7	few	CASSSKYPGTGAYEQYF	TGTGCCAGCAGTTCAAAATATCCCGGGACAGGGGCGTACGAGCAGTACTTC
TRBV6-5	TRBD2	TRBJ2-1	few	CASTGTSGRYNEQFF	TGTGCCAGCACAGGGACTAGCGGGAGGTACAATGAGCAGTTCTTC
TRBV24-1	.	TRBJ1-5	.	CATSDFGGTQHF	TGTGCCACCAGTGATTTCGGGGGAACCCAGCATTTT
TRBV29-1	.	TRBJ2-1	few	CSVGPQRRSYNEQFF	TGCAGCGTTGGACCCCAGAGGCGCTCCTACAATGAGCAGTTCTTC
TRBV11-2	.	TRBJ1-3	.	CASSTQGSGNTIYF	TGTGCCAGCAGCACTCAGGGTTCCGGAAACACCATATATTTT
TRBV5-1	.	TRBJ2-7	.	CASSLVGADSYEQYF	TGCGCCAGCAGCTTGGTTGGAGCCGACTCCTACGAGCAGTACTTC
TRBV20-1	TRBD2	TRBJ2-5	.	CSARDPRRLAGGLTQYF	TGCAGTGCTAGAGATCCCCGGAGACTAGCGGGAGGCCTAACCCAGTACTTC
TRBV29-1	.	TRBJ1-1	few	CSVKGTTEAFF	TGCAGCGTTAAGGGTACCACTGAAGCTTTCTTT
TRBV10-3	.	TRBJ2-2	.	CAISSTITGELFF	TGTGCCATCAGCTCGACTATTACCGGGGAGCTGTTTTTT
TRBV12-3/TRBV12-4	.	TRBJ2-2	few	CASRVGRSGARDTGELFF	TGTGCCAGCAGGGTTGGTCGGTCGGGGGCGCGCGACACCGGGGAGCTGTTTTTT
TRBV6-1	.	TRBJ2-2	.	CASSDPLGSSNTGELFF	TGTGCCAGCAGTGATCCCCTCGGGTCTTCGAACACCGGGGAGCTGTTTTTT
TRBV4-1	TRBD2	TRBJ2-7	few	CASSQVSGRRYEQYF	TGCGCCAGCAGCCAAGTTAGCGGGAGGAGGTACGAGCAGTACTTC
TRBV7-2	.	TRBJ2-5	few	CASSSQKIQETQYF	TGTGCCAGCAGCTCTCAGAAGATCCAAGAGACCCAGTACTTC
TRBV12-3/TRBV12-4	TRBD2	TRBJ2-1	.	CASSRLAGGLNEQFF	TGTGCCAGCAGCCGACTAGCGGGGGGGTTAAATGAGCAGTTCTTC
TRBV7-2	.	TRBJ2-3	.	CASSLRLPDTQYF	TGTGCCAGCAGCTTAAGGCTGCCAGATACGCAGTATTTT
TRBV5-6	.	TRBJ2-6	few	CASSWLGAGANVLTF	TGTGCCAGCAGCTGGCTAGGGGCTGGGGCCAACGTCCTGACTTTC
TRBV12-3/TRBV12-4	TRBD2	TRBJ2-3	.	CASSLGGLAEIDWGTDTQYF	TGTGCCAGCAGCCTTGGCGGACTAGCGGAGATCGATTGGGGTACAGATACGCAGTATTTT
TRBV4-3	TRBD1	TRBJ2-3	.	CASSQEVVRQGTTDTQYF	TGCGCCAGCAGCCAAGAGGTTGTTCGACAGGGCACCACAGATACGCAGTATTTT
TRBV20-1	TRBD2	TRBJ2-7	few	CSARDFVGLGPGEQYF	TGCAGTGCTAGAGATTTTGTCGGACTAGGGCCGGGCGAGCAGTACTTC
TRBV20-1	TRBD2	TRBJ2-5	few	CSLTSGGAEETQYF	TGCAGTCTGACTAGCGGGGGGGCCGAAGAGACCCAGTACTTC
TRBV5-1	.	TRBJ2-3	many	CASSLAPTDTQYF	TGTGCCAGCAGCTTAGCCCCAACCGATACGCAGTATTTT
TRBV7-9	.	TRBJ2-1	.	CASSLGFYNEQFF	TGTGCCAGCAGCTTGGGTTTCTACAATGAGCAGTTCTTC
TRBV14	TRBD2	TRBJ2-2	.	CASSQGGLAANTGELFF	TGTGCCAGCAGCCAAGGCGGACTAGCCGCGAACACCGGGGAGCTGTTTTTT